This T cell receptor (beta chain) is from a study of post-analysis software for immune sequencing data. Worth noting for this clonotype: The target antigen is unknown.

CDR3 length equals 15 residues. With 3 bases removed from V and 4 bases from J, the gap between germline ends came to 15 bases. Looked up from germline, CDR1 is SGHVS and CDR2 is FQNEAQ. Study-wide findings and caveats: When patients were compared with controls, about five TRBV segments were more frequent, TRBV5-6, TRBV5-1 and TRBV20-1 among them. Multiple sclerosis patients showed significantly lower normalized Chao1 diversity than controls did.

TCR beta cDNA libraries had unique molecular identifiers. TCRdb reprocessed the PCR reads via MiXCR and lists one record per CDR3 protein. The sample lists approximately 690,000 distinct CDR3 sequences, around 60% seen once, with about 11% in the top ten. Specimen: blood. V and J are TRBV7-8 and TRBJ1-2; tentative D call: TRBD1 (6 bases). The sequence derives from a girl aged 2-10 years with multiple sclerosis. DNA of the CDR3: TGTGCCAGCAGCTTGGGCAGGGGTGGTAGCTATGGCTACACCTTC. Translated, it gives CASSLGRGGSYGYTF. The full variable domain, completed using reference TRBV7-8 and TRBJ1-2, is GAGVSQSPRYKVAKRGQDVALRCDPISGHVSLFWYQQALGQGPEFLTYFQNEAQLDKSGLPSDRFFAERPEGSVSTLKIQRTQQEDSAVYLCASSLGRGGSYGYTFGSGTRLTVV.